This T cell receptor (beta chain) was identified during a study of radiation and T cells in renal cell carcinoma. Clones were read by immunoSEQ multiplex PCR, and TCRdb kept only the in-frame ones, dropping some. There are some 20,000 clones in the sample; around half occur only once, and less than 25% lies in the top ten. General study points: Irradiated tumors held more dominant CDR3 motifs than control tumors. Compared with controls, irradiated tumors showed greater TCR clonality.

Treatment specified: treatment-naive control, cytoreductive nephrectomy. Trimming removed 1 base at V and 5 bases at J, with 8 bases between. The CDR3 extends over 13 amino acids. The germline gives CDR1 SEHNR, CDR2 FQNEAQ (reference sequence). This clone was found a few times. Its specificity is not known. The input for sequencing was tumor tissue, taken from a patient whose treatment was nephrectomy without radiotherapy. This clonotype originated in a human donor with renal cell carcinoma. The chain combines TRBV7-9 with TRBJ2-5, with D unclear. The CDR3 is CASSLGTQETQYF. CDR3 coding DNA: TGTGCCAGCAGCTTAGGAACCCAGGAGACCCAGTACTTC.